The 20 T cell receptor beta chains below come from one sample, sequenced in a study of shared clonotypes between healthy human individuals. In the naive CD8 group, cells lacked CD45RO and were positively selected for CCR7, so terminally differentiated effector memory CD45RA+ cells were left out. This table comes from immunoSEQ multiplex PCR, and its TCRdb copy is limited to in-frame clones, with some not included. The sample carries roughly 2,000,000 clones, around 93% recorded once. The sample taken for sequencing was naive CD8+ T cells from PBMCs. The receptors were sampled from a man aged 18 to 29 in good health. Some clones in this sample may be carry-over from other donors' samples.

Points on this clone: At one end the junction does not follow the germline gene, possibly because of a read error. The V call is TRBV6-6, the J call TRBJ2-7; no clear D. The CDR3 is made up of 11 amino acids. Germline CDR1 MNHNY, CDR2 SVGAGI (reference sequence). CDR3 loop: CASSIGNELYF. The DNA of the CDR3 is TGTGCCAGCAGTATTGGGAACGAGCTGTACTTC.

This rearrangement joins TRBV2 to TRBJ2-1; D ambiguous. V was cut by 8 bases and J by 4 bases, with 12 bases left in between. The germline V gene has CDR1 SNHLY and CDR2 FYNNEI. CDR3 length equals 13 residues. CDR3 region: CASLQPNYNEQFF. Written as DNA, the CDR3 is TGTGCCAGCTTACAGCCGAATTACAATGAGCAGTTCTTC.

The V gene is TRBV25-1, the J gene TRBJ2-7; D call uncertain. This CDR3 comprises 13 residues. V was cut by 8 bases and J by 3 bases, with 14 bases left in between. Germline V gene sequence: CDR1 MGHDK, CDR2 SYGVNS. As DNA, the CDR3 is TGTGCCAGCTCGGGCCCTCCTCACTACGAGCAGTACTTC. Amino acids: CASSGPPHYEQYF.

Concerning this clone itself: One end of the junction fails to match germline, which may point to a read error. CDR3 region: CASSLLELAF. The CDR3 nucleotides are TGTGCCAGCAGCTTACTGGAACTAGCTTTT. The chain couples TRBV7-9 to TRBJ2-3; maybe TRBD2 (6 bases). Germline CDR1 SEHNR, CDR2 FQNEAQ (reference sequence). The length of the CDR3 is 10 residues.

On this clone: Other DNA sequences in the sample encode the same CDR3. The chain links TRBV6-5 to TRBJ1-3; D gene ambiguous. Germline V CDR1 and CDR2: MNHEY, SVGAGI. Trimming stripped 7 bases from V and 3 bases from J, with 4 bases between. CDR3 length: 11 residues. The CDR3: CASTSGNTIYF. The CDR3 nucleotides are TGTGCCAGCACAAGTGGAAACACCATATATTTT.

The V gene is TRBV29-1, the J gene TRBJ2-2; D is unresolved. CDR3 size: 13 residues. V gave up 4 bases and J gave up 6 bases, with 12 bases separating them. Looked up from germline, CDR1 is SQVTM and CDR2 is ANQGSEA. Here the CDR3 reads CSVVPKVPGELFF. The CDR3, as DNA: TGCAGCGTTGTTCCCAAAGTCCCCGGGGAGCTGTTTTTT.

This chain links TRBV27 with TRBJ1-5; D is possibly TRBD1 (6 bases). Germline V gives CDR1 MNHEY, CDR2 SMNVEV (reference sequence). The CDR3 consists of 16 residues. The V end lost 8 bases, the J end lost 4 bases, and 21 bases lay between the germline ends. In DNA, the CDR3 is TGTGCCAGCCAACCTCCTCTAGACAGGCTAAATCAGCCCCAGCATTTT. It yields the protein CASQPPLDRLNQPQHF.

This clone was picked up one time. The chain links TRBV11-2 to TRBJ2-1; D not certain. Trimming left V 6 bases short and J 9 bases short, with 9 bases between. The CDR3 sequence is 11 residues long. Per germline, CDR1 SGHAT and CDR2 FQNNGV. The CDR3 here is CASRTNAEQFF. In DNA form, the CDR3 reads TGTGCCAGCAGAACTAATGCTGAGCAGTTCTTC. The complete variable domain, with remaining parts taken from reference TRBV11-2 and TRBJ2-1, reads EAGVAQSPRYKIIEKRQSVAFWCNPISGHATLYWYQQILGQGPKLLIQFQNNGVVDDSQLPKDRFSAERLKGVDSTLKIQPAKLEDSAVYLCASRTNAEQFFGPGTRLTVL.

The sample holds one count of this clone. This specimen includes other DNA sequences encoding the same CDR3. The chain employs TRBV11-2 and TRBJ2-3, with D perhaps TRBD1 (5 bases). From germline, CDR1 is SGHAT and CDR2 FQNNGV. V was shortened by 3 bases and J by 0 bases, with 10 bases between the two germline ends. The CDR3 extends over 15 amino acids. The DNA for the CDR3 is TGTGCCAGCAGCTTGGGGCAGGGAAGCACAGATACGCAGTATTTT. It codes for CASSLGQGSTDTQYF. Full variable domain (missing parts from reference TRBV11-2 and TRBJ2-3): EAGVAQSPRYKIIEKRQSVAFWCNPISGHATLYWYQQILGQGPKLLIQFQNNGVVDDSQLPKDRFSAERLKGVDSTLKIQPAKLEDSAVYLCASSLGQGSTDTQYFGPGTRLTVL.

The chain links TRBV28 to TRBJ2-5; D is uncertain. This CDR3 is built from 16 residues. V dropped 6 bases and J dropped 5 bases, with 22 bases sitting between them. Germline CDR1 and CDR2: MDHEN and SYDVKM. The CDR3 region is CASSLNNMGLGETQYF. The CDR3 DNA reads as TGTGCCAGCAGCCTTAATAATATGGGTCTCGGGGAGACCCAGTACTTC.

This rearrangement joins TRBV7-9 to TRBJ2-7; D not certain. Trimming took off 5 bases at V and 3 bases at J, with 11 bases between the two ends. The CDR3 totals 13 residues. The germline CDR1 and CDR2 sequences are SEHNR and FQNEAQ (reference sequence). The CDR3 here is CASSDPHSYEQYF. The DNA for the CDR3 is TGTGCCAGCAGCGATCCACACAGCTACGAGCAGTACTTC. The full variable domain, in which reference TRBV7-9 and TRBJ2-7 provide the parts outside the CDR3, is DTGVSQNPRHKITKRGQNVTFRCDPISEHNRLYWYRQTLGQGPEFLTYFQNEAQLEKSRLLSDRFSAERPKGSFSTLEIQRTEQGDSAMYLCASSDPHSYEQYFGPGTRLTVT.

The CDR3 sequence is CASSYSGKETQYF. CDR3 sequence (DNA): TGTGCCAGCAGCTATAGCGGGAAAGAGACCCAGTACTTC. V usage is TRBV11-2 and J usage is TRBJ2-5; 8 bases line up with TRBD2. V shed 4 bases and J 3 bases; nucleotides not matched to a gene: 1. The V gene's germline CDR1 is SGHAT and CDR2 FQNNGV. This CDR3 is 13 amino acids long.

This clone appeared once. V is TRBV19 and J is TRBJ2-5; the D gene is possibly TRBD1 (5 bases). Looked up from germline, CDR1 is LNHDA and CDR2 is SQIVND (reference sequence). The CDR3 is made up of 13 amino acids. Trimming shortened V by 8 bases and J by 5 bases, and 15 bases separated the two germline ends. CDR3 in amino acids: CASRAGNWETQYF. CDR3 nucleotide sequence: TGTGCCAGTCGAGCAGGGAATTGGGAGACCCAGTACTTC.

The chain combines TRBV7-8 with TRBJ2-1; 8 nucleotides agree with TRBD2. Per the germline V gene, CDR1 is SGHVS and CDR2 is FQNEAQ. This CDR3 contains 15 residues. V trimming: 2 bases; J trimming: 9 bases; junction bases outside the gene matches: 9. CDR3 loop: CASSLTGGVTGEQFF. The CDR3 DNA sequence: TGTGCCAGCAGCTTAACGGGAGGGGTGACAGGTGAGCAGTTCTTC. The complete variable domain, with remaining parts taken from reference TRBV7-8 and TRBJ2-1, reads GAGVSQSPRYKVAKRGQDVALRCDPISGHVSLFWYQQALGQGPEFLTYFQNEAQLDKSGLPSDRFFAERPEGSVSTLKIQRTQQEDSAVYLCASSLTGGVTGEQFFGPGTRLTVL.

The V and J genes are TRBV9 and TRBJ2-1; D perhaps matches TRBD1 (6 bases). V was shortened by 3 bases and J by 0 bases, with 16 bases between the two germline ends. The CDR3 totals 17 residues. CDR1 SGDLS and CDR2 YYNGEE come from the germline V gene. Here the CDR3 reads CASSAPRADSSYNEQFF. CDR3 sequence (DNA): TGTGCCAGCAGCGCCCCTAGGGCGGACAGCTCCTACAATGAGCAGTTCTTC.

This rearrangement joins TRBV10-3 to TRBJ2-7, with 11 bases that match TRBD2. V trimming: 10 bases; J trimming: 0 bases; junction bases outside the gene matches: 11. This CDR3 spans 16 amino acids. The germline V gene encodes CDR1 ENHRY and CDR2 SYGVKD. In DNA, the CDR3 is TGTGCCACTGGTGGGGCTAGCGGGAGGACCTCCTACGAGCAGTACTTC. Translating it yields CATGGASGRTSYEQYF.

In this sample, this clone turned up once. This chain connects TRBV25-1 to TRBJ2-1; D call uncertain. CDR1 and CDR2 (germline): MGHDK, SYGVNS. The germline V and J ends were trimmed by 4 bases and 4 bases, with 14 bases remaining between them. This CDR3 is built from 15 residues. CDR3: CASSVWQPPYNEQFF. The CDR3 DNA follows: TGTGCCAGCAGTGTATGGCAGCCACCTTACAATGAGCAGTTCTTC.

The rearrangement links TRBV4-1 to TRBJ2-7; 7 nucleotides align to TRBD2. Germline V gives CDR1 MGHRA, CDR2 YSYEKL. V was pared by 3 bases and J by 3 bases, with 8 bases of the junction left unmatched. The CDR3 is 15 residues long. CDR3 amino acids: CASSHSSGNYYEQYF. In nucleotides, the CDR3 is TGCGCCAGCAGCCATTCTAGCGGCAATTACTACGAGCAGTACTTC.

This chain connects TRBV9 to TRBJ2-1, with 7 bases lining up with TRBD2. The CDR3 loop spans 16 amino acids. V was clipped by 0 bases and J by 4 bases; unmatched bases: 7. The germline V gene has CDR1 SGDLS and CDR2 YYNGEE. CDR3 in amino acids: CASSVVSSGFYNEQFF. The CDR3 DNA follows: TGTGCCAGCAGCGTAGTTTCTAGCGGCTTTTACAATGAGCAGTTCTTC.

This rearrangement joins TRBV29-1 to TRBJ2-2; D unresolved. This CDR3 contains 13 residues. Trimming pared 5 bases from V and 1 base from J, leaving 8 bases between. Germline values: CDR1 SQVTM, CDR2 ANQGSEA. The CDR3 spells CSVLGLNTGELFF. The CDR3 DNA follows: TGCAGCGTTCTGGGATTGAACACCGGGGAGCTGTTTTTT.